This TCR beta chain derives from a study of identical twins. V lost 5 bases, J lost 12 bases, and 5 bases stayed unmatched. CDR3 length: 13 amino acids. CDR1 and CDR2 (germline): DFQATT, SNEGSKA (reference sequence). MiXCR, applied by TCRdb to the 5' RACE reads, yields one record per CDR3 protein. The profile shows 1.5 million to 2 million distinct CDR3 sequences, about 32% of them singletons. The rearrangement joins TRBV20-1 to TRBJ2-1, with TRBD2 identical over 15 bases. The clonotype originates from a newborn girl in good health. Sequenced sample: cord blood. The chain's CDR3 is CSARGLAGGPQFF. DNA for the CDR3: TGCAGTGCTCGAGGACTAGCGGGAGGGCCGCAGTTCTTC.